This TCR beta chain was documented in a study of T cell responses to AZD1222 COVID-19 vaccine. Germline CDR1 reads GTSNPN; CDR2 reads SVGIG (reference sequence). The CDR3 sequence is 13 residues long. V lost 5 bases, J lost 7 bases, and 17 bases lay in between. General study findings and limits: Nearly half of spike-specific TCRs reportedly target variant regions that are unmutated in the B.1.351 and B.1.1.7 variants. Spike regions recognized by vaccine-associated CD4 TCRs spanned the protein, led by 160-218 and 743-854.

This table comes from immunoSEQ multiplex PCR, and its TCRdb copy is limited to in-frame clones, with some not included. The sample records about 160,000 clones, more than 85% being singletons. Notes on this clone: Antigen unknown.

The J gene is TRBJ1-1, the V gene TRBV30; maybe TRBD1 (5 bases). The sample consisted of peripheral blood, taken on day 0 of AZD1222 vaccination. The clonotype originates from an adult in good health. This CDR3 is CAWDAQGSGEAFF. The CDR3 DNA is TGTGCCTGGGACGCCCAGGGCTCCGGTGAAGCTTTCTTT.